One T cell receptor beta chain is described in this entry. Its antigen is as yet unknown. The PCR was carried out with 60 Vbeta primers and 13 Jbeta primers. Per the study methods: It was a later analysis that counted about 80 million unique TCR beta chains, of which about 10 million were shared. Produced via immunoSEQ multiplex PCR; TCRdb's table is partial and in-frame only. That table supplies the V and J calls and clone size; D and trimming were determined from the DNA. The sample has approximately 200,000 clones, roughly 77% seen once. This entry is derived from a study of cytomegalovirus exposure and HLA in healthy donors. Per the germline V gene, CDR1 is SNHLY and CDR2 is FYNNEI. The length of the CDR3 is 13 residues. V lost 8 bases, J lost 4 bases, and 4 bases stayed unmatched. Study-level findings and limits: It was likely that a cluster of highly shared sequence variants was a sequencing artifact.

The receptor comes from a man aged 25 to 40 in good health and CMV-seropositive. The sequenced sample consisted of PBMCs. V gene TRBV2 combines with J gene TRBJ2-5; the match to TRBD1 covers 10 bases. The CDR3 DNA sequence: TGTGCCAGCCTCCGGGACAGGGGAGAGACCCAGTACTTC. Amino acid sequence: CASLRDRGETQYF.